This T cell receptor (beta chain) is from a study of T cell responses to AZD1222 COVID-19 vaccine. Study-wide findings and caveats: White British people made up most donors, females outnumbered males, and clonal diversity was possibly underestimated. The repertoires were collected only after the peak T cell response.

Of note for this clone: Its antigen is not identified.

Repertoires were generated with immunoSEQ multiplex PCR, while TCRdb's copy carries only in-frame clones and drops some. In the table there are some 66,000 clones, roughly 87% of which are singletons. The receptor comes from an adult in good health. This sample comprised peripheral blood, obtained on day 0 of AZD1222 vaccination.

The chain's CDR3 is CASSQGEGTYGYTF. The CDR3 bases are TGTGCCAGCAGCCAAGGGGAAGGAACCTATGGCTACACCTTC. V and J are TRBV3-1 (or the pseudogene TRBV3-2) and TRBJ1-2; D remains unclear. CDR3 size: 14 residues. Trimming pared 1 base from V and 4 bases from J, leaving 10 bases between. In germline, CDR1 is LGHDT, CDR2 YNNKEL (reference sequence).